The 25 T cell receptor beta chains below all came from one sample that was sequenced in a study of regulatory T cells in long-lasting Graves disease. Noted time point: newly diagnosed GD, antithyroid drugs for less than 3 months. There was RNA extracted from PBMCs, and the TCR library was made from it. Library construction for TCR beta used iRepertoire HTBI primers and Arm-PCR of CDR3 regions. TCRdb re-derived calls from the multiplex PCR reads in MiXCR, one entry per CDR3 protein. Among more than 450,000 distinct CDR3 sequences, about 12% were seen once, and the ten largest hold approximately 9%. These data were likewise used in another study, on T cells in Graves' hyperthyroidism and ophthalmopathy.

The sample was peripheral blood mononuclear cells (PBMCs), taken at new diagnosis, from a patient treated with antithyroid drugs. The receptors shown here come from a woman aged 25 to 45 with Graves disease.

The chain couples TRBV19 to TRBJ1-5; unclear D gene. The CDR3 sequence is 13 residues long. Germline V lookup: CDR1 LNHDA, CDR2 SQIVND (reference sequence). V lost 4 bases, J lost 7 bases, and 11 bases lay in between. CDR3 in DNA: TGTGCCAGTAGTACGACGGACTGGCAGCCCCAGCATTTT. Translating it yields CASSTTDWQPQHF.

This clonotype has at least ten counts. The rearrangement links TRBV30 to TRBJ2-1; D perhaps matches TRBD1 (6 bases). CDR3 length: 13 residues. Trimming left V 2 bases short and J 3 bases short, with 8 bases between. Germline values: CDR1 GTSNPN, CDR2 SVGIG (reference sequence). The CDR3 sequence: CAWSLDSYNEQFF. CDR3 nucleotides: TGTGCCTGGAGTTTGGACAGCTACAATGAGCAGTTCTTC.

This clonotype showed up many times. The chain couples TRBV7-9 to TRBJ2-5; 11 positions agree with TRBD2. Germline CDR1 reads SEHNR; CDR2 reads FQNEAQ (reference sequence). Trimming removed 3 bases from V and 3 bases from J; junction bases left unmatched: 3. The CDR3 totals 15 residues. CDR3 protein: CASSFQLAGEETQYF. The CDR3 DNA is TGTGCCAGCAGCTTCCAACTAGCGGGAGAAGAGACCCAGTACTTC.

This clonotype came up many times. The J gene is TRBJ2-7, the V gene TRBV2; D gene ambiguous. This CDR3 has 14 amino acids. V was trimmed by 4 bases and J by 0 bases, leaving 10 bases between them. Germline V CDR1 and CDR2: SNHLY, FYNNEI. CDR3 in amino acids: CASSAYRSSYEQYF. The DNA for the CDR3 is TGTGCCAGCAGTGCTTACCGAAGCTCCTACGAGCAGTACTTC.

This chain joins TRBV10-3 and TRBJ1-1; no clear D gene. Germline CDR1 is ENHRY and CDR2 is SYGVKD. CDR3 length: 14 amino acids. The V and J ends lost 2 bases and 1 base respectively, with 8 bases between them. CDR3 in amino acids: CAISEGSWNTEAFF. CDR3 in DNA: TGTGCCATCAGTGAGGGGTCTTGGAACACTGAAGCTTTCTTT.

This rearrangement joins TRBV4-1 to TRBJ2-7; TRBD1 is a possible D gene (6 bases). The germline V gene encodes CDR1 MGHRA and CDR2 YSYEKL. The CDR3 sequence is 19 residues long. The germline V and J ends were trimmed by 4 bases and 2 bases, with 27 bases remaining between them. The CDR3 DNA sequence: TGCGCCAGCAGCCGTTATCCAGGGGCCCCCGTGTCTGGCGCCTACGAGCAGTACTTC. It encodes CASSRYPGAPVSGAYEQYF.

This clonotype was recorded many times. This chain's CDR3 is CASSPLGQGIYGNTIYF. As DNA, the CDR3 is TGTGCCAGCAGCCCGCTGGGACAGGGAATCTACGGAAACACCATATATTTT. This rearrangement joins TRBV12-3 or TRBV12-4 to TRBJ1-3, with TRBD1 identical over 9 bases. The CDR3 has 17 residues. With 6 bases clipped from V and 4 bases from J, the junction kept 13 bases outside the gene matches.

The V gene is TRBV20-1, the J gene TRBJ2-1, with 8 nucleotides matching TRBD2. This CDR3 is built from 13 residues. Germline lookup yields CDR1 DFQATT and CDR2 SNEGSKA (reference sequence). The CDR3 is CGLGTSSYNEQFF. CDR3 DNA: TGCGGTCTCGGGACTAGCTCCTACAATGAGCAGTTCTTC.

This clonotype appeared many times. The chain combines TRBV29-1 with TRBJ2-3, with a tentative D call TRBD1 (6 bases). The V gene lost 6 bases and the J gene lost 1 base, with 8 bases spanning the gap. The CDR3 length is 12 residues. Looked up from germline, CDR1 is SQVTM and CDR2 is ANQGSEA. The CDR3 sequence is CSVHRGTDTQYF. CDR3 in DNA: TGCAGCGTACACAGGGGCACAGATACGCAGTATTTT.

Details on this clonotype: Sequence at one end of the junction differs from germline and may be a read error. The chain links TRBV6-2 or TRBV6-3 to TRBJ2-7, with 8 bases lining up with TRBD1. Per the germline V gene, CDR1 is MNHEY and CDR2 is SVGEGT. The CDR3 length is 14 residues. The CDR3 DNA follows: TGTGCCAGCAGTCAGGGACAGGACCGCTACGAGCATTACTTC. Translation: CASSQGQDRYEHYF.

The table lists this clonotype with a few counts. The chain carries TRBV5-1 and TRBJ2-5; D is unclear. V was cut by 1 base and J by 3 bases, with 7 bases left in between. The CDR3 consists of 13 residues. Per germline, CDR1 SGHRS and CDR2 YFSETQ. Written as DNA, the CDR3 is TGCGCCAGCAGCTTGACAGTTGAAGAGACCCAGTACTTC. Amino acid sequence: CASSLTVEETQYF.

This clonotype has ten or more counts. The chain is built from TRBV4-3 and TRBJ2-5; 9 bases fit TRBD2. Unmatched junction bases numbered 9, after V lost 0 bases and J lost 1 base. Germline V gives CDR1 LGHNA, CDR2 YSLEER. The CDR3 extends over 18 amino acids. For the CDR3, the DNA is TGCGCCAGCAGCCAAGATAGAGGACTAGCGCAATTCCAAGAGACCCAGTACTTC. It encodes CASSQDRGLAQFQETQYF.

V and J are TRBV11-2 and TRBJ2-3; 12 nucleotides match TRBD2. The CDR3 contains 15 residues. Germline CDR1 and CDR2: SGHAT and FQNNGV. J lost 5 bases, V lost 4 bases, and 4 bases had no gene match. CDR3 region: CASSSTSGSLDTQYF. The DNA of the CDR3 is TGTGCCAGCAGCTCGACTAGCGGGAGTCTAGATACGCAGTATTTT.

This clonotype was picked up many times. The chain carries TRBV28 and TRBJ2-7; 8 bases map to TRBD2. After removal of 2 bases from V and 6 bases from J, the junction contained 0 bases not matched to a gene. Per germline, CDR1 MDHEN and CDR2 SYDVKM. The CDR3 is 12 amino acids. The CDR3 spells CASSLGTSEQYF. The CDR3 DNA is TGTGCCAGCAGTTTAGGGACTAGCGAGCAGTACTTC. The full variable domain, with the rest looked up from reference TRBV28 and TRBJ2-7, is DVKVTQSSRYLVKRTGEKVFLECVQDMDHENMFWYRQDPGLGLRLIYFSYDVKMKEKGDIPEGYSVSREKKERFSLILESASTNQTSMYLCASSLGTSEQYFGPGTRLTVT.

This clonotype was counted many times. V and J are TRBV7-6 and TRBJ2-3; D may match TRBD1 or TRBD2 (6 bases each). With the DNA end fitting TRBJ2-7 better, the J assignment may be wrong. This CDR3 comprises 14 residues. CDR1 and CDR2 (germline): SGHVS, FNYEAQ. The CDR3 spells CASSKGHGTGEQYF. The CDR3 bases are TGTGCCAGCAGCAAGGGACACGGGACTGGGGAGCAGTACTTC.

The V gene is TRBV6-1, the J gene TRBJ1-1; D might be TRBD1 (5 bases). V dropped 7 bases and J dropped 1 base, with 13 bases sitting between them. The CDR3 covers 14 residues. CDR1 is MNHNS, CDR2 SASEGT, per germline. The DNA of the CDR3 is TGTGCCAGCACCATGACAGTTTCGAACACTGAAGCTTTCTTT. Protein product: CASTMTVSNTEAFF.

This clonotype was counted only a few times. At one boundary the junction diverges from the germline segment, which might be a read error. The rearrangement uses TRBV7-9 and TRBJ2-1; TRBD1 matches at 7 bases. This CDR3 contains 13 residues. Germline-derived CDR1 and CDR2 are SEHNR and FQNEAQ (reference sequence). The CDR3 DNA sequence: TGTGCCAGCAGCACGCACAGGGGTACTCGGGTTCTCTTC. It yields the protein CASSTHRGTRVLF.

This clonotype was detected only a few times. One end of the junction fails to match germline, which may point to a read error. CDR3 nucleotides: TGTGCCAGCAGTGCGCTCTCACGCCGGGACATCCAGTACTTC. This gives the protein CASSALSRRDIQYF. The rearrangement links TRBV2 to TRBJ2-4, with D possibly being TRBD1 (6 bases). Germline V lookup: CDR1 SNHLY, CDR2 FYNNEI. The CDR3 consists of 14 residues.

The rearrangement links TRBV13 to TRBJ1-4; 9 bases line up with TRBD1. After removal of 4 bases from V and 7 bases from J, the junction contained 7 bases not matched to a gene. This CDR3 is 15 amino acids long. CDR1 is PRHDT and CDR2 is FYEKMQ in the germline V gene (reference sequence). CDR3 in amino acids: CASSSLGQGSEKLFF. In DNA form, the CDR3 reads TGTGCCAGCAGCTCCCTGGGACAGGGAAGTGAAAAACTGTTTTTT.

To note about this clonotype: A much more abundant neighbour one base away suggests this may be a read error. This chain uses TRBV7-9 with TRBJ1-1; 8 positions agree with TRBD1. J lost 2 bases, V lost 5 bases, and 13 bases had no gene match. From germline, CDR1 is SEHNR and CDR2 FQNEAQ (reference sequence). The CDR3 loop spans 17 amino acids. In DNA, the CDR3 is TGTGCCAGCAGCCCGTGGACAGGGCCCACCGAAAACACTGAAGCTTTCTTT. It encodes CASSPWTGPTENTEAFF.

This clonotype was seen at least ten times. V gene TRBV7-8 combines with J gene TRBJ2-7, with a weak D call TRBD1 (5 bases). Germline V CDR1 and CDR2: SGHVS, FQNEAQ. V lost 0 bases to trimming and J lost 2 bases, with 14 bases between them. The CDR3 is made up of 16 amino acids. The CDR3 is CASSLAIARVPYEQYF. The CDR3 nucleotides read TGTGCCAGCAGCTTAGCCATCGCCAGGGTTCCCTACGAGCAGTACTTC.

V is TRBV6-2 or TRBV6-3 and J is TRBJ1-5; D may be TRBD1 (5 bases). Germline CDR1 reads MNHEY; CDR2 reads SVGEGT. The CDR3 spans 13 residues. The V and J ends lost 6 bases and 6 bases respectively, with 12 bases between them. CDR3 DNA: TGTGCCAGCAGGCCCCGGGGGATTCAGCCCCAGCATTTT. This encodes CASRPRGIQPQHF.

In this sample, this clonotype turned up many times. The chain couples TRBV28 to TRBJ1-2, with no clear D. The length of the CDR3 is 12 residues. V was trimmed by 8 bases and J by 6 bases, leaving 13 bases between them. Germline V gene lookup returns CDR1 MDHEN and CDR2 SYDVKM. CDR3: CASGSVTDGYTF. Written as DNA, the CDR3 is TGTGCCAGCGGATCGGTAACGGATGGCTACACCTTC.

There are many counts of this clonotype. The chain employs TRBV30 and TRBJ1-1, with 7 bases that match TRBD1. After removal of 7 bases from V and 4 bases from J, the junction contained 12 bases not matched to a gene. CDR1 is GTSNPN, CDR2 SVGIG, per germline (reference sequence). CDR3 length: 14 amino acids. The CDR3 sequence: CASKKGAWVTEAFF. The CDR3 DNA reads as TGTGCCTCAAAAAAGGGGGCTTGGGTCACTGAAGCTTTCTTT.

The chain uses TRBV3-1 and TRBJ2-2; no reliable D call. Germline assignment: CDR1 LGHDT and CDR2 YNNKEL (reference sequence). CDR3 length: 18 residues. Trimming stripped 1 base from V and 3 bases from J, with 18 bases between. The DNA for the CDR3 is TGTGCCAGCAGCCAAGGGTCTGGGTTGGGGTTGGACACCGGGGAGCTGTTTTTT. Translating it yields CASSQGSGLGLDTGELFF.